The 2 T cell receptor beta chains presented below share a single source sample, sequenced in a study of OX40 agonist ivuxolimab in advanced cancers. Libraries were constructed by the immunoSEQ multiplex PCR assay. This is the immuneACCESS table as TCRdb keeps it, with only in-frame sequences that have V and J called. A part of the clones is gone; compared with another copy, unresolved V genes explain less than half, and the rest is unexplained. The table for this sample lists roughly 72,000 clones; approximately 84% of them were counted only once. The leading ten clones occupy 5% of the sample. The sequences come from CD4+ or CD8+ T cells sorted from blood, collected in a trial of the OX40 agonist ivuxolimab. The origin of the receptors is an adult with an advanced solid tumor such as melanoma, head and neck, liver or kidney cancer.

The DNA of the CDR3 is TGTGCCAGTAACGGCGCGGCAGGGGGGTACACCGGGGAGCTGTTTTTT. Its protein is CASNGAAGGYTGELFF. The chain is built from TRBV19 and TRBJ2-2; D is possibly TRBD1 (7 bases). This CDR3 comprises 16 residues. Germline CDR1 and CDR2: LNHDA and SQIVND (reference sequence). V was clipped by 7 bases and J by 3 bases, with 18 bases between them. Combining the CDR3 with reference TRBV19 and TRBJ2-2 gives the whole variable domain DGGITQSPKYLFRKEGQNVTLSCEQNLNHDAMYWYRQDPGQGLRLIYYSQIVNDFQKGDIAEGYSVSREKKESFPLTVTSAQKNPTAFYLCASNGAAGGYTGELFFGEGSRLTVL.

This chain links TRBV6-1 with TRBJ1-1; D is unclear. V was shortened by 5 bases and J by 1 base, with 11 bases between the two germline ends. Germline V gene lookup returns CDR1 MNHNS and CDR2 SASEGT. This CDR3 has 14 amino acids. The CDR3 DNA reads TGTGCCAGCAGTTTGAGCGTATCGAACACTGAAGCTTTCTTT. Its translation: CASSLSVSNTEAFF.